The 4 T cell receptor beta chains in this list originate from one sample, sequenced in a study of PD-L1 blockade in urothelial cancer. Here immunoSEQ multiplex PCR was the method, and the copy in TCRdb shows in-frame clones only, minus some. The sample lists about 52,000 clones, roughly 80% occurring once. The input for sequencing was PBMCs, taken around atezolizumab (anti-PD-L1) treatment. These receptors were obtained from a man between 65 and 85 years old with urothelial cancer.

V is TRBV7-2 and J is TRBJ2-3, with D possibly matching TRBD2 (6 bases). Per the germline V gene, CDR1 is SGHTA and CDR2 is FQGNSA. Trimming took off 0 bases at V and 7 bases at J, with 20 bases between the two ends. There are 17 residues in the CDR3. For the CDR3, the DNA is TGTGCCAGCAGCTTAGCGGGGATGCGGGGCCTCACTTATACGCAGTATTTT. This gives the protein CASSLAGMRGLTYTQYF.

The CDR3 region has the DNA TGTGCCATCAGTAGACAGGGGGCAGACAATGAGCAGTTCTTC. It translates to CAISRQGADNEQFF. The chain has TRBV10-3 and TRBJ2-1; 10 bases agree with TRBD1. CDR3 length: 14 amino acids. Germline V CDR1 and CDR2: ENHRY, SYGVKD. The V gene end was trimmed by 5 bases and the J gene end by 5 bases; junction bases not matched to a gene: 3.

CDR3 sequence reads: CASSRGQITDTQYF. The DNA for the CDR3 is TGTGCCAGCAGCCGAGGACAGATCACAGATACGCAGTATTTT. The V and J genes are TRBV5-8 and TRBJ2-3, with a weak D call TRBD1 (6 bases). CDR1 and CDR2 (germline): SGHTS, YDEGEE. Between the trimmed V and J ends, which lost 4 bases and 2 bases, there was a span of 11 bases. The CDR3 spans 14 residues.

The chain has TRBV5-6 and TRBJ2-7; tentatively, D is TRBD1 (8 bases). V was pared by 4 bases and J by 3 bases, with 14 bases between. The CDR3 consists of 14 residues. In germline, CDR1 is SGHDT, CDR2 YYEEEE. CDR3 loop: CASSGGGTGYEQYF. The CDR3 DNA reads TGTGCCAGCAGCGGGGGGGGGACAGGCTACGAGCAGTACTTC. Full variable domain (missing parts from reference TRBV5-6 and TRBJ2-7): DAGVTQSPTHLIKTRGQQVTLRCSPKSGHDTVSWYQQALGQGPQFIFQYYEEEERQRGNFPDRFSGHQFPNYSSELNVNALLLGDSALYLCASSGGGTGYEQYFGPGTRLTVT.